This T cell receptor beta chain appears in the sequencing data of a study of T cell responses to AZD1222 COVID-19 vaccine (dated by TCRdb to the early 2020s). Study-wide context: TCR sequencing covered roughly 230 trial participants: 200 to 220 given two doses of AZD1222 and about 26 given two doses of MenACWY control vaccine. Trial participants were enrolled by age into subgroups of 18-55, 56-69 and 70-plus years, and approximately 150, 30 and 60 TCR-sequenced participants, respectively, were included in these subgroups. Study-level results and caveats: Conclusions about previously exposed vaccinees are limited, since just five to seven AZD1222 recipients were seropositive for SARS-CoV-2 at baseline. Epitopes outside the regions mutated in the B.1.351 and B.1.1.7 variants were reportedly recognized by nearly half of the unique spike-specific TCRs. In the small 56-69-year group, the increase in depth fell short of significance, most likely because of low power. Participants were mostly white British and included more females than males, and it was suggested by the authors that clonal diversity may have been underestimated. The whole spike protein was spanned by vaccine-associated CD4 TCRs, and dominant responses were seen in regions 160-218 and 743-854. After two AZD1222 doses, spike-specific TCR breadth and depth were significantly higher than at day 0 and than in MenACWY recipients. Because no day 14 peak-response samples were available, the repertoires could be characterized only after the peak T cell response.

The CDR3 regions of human TCRbeta chains were analyzed by immunosequencing. The authors' analysis ran thus. TCRs in the repertoires were matched against a reference library of SARS-CoV-2-specific TCRs that had been generated with the MIRA antigen-specificity platform. Breadth meant the fraction of unique TCRs that were SARS-CoV-2-associated, whereas depth meant the fraction of total T cells that were SARS-CoV-2-associated. Each spike-specific TCR was assigned to its reactive spike region and to a CD4 or CD8 class using the MIRA data. Log10-transformed breadth and depth values were compared by one-way ANOVA with Sidak's multiple comparisons tests. Entries here come from immuneACCESS through TCRdb and include only in-frame sequences with V and J called. Some clones fail to appear in such tables; in the studies checked, an unresolved V gene covers under half of the shortfall, and the cause of the remainder is unknown. V and J calls and clone size are given by that table; D and trimming were obtained from the DNA. Across this sample there are 140,000 to 150,000 clones, with 91% seen only once. The ten largest account for approximately 3.9% of the sample.

The time point label for this specimen denotes: about 28 days (+/-7) after the second vaccine dose. Because spike-specific TCR depth and breadth did not differ between the two schedules, AZD1222 recipients who got a second dose at roughly 4 weeks were pooled with those who got a second dose at roughly 12 weeks. Vaccinee samples came from UK trials COV001 and COV002, including a single-blind randomized controlled phase 2/3 trial of AZD1222 (ChAdOx1 nCoV-19) in healthy adults. For TCRbeta chain sequencing, PBMC samples were collected from trial participants at day 0 and at day 28 after the second dose. The CDR3 goes from the cysteine to the phenylalanine over 16 residues. Only CDR3 DNA remains: 48 bases, in frame from the first base. V lost 7 bases and J lost 6 bases; the stretch between them is 24 bases long. CDR1 SGHAT and CDR2 FQNNGV were looked up in the germline V gene. Points on this clone: What antigen it recognizes has not been identified. No clone much larger than this one lies a single base away; base qualities are absent.

The TCR was taken from an adult who received the AZD1222 COVID-19 vaccine. The sequences come from peripheral blood, collected 28 days after the second AZD1222 dose. This receptor chain uses TRBV11-2 and TRBJ1-2; a tentative D call is TRBD1 (5 bases match). Here the CDR3 is given as CASIPGPGSGINGYTF. The sequence in DNA is TGTGCCAGCATCCCGGGGCCAGGTTCGGGAATTAATGGCTACACCTTC.